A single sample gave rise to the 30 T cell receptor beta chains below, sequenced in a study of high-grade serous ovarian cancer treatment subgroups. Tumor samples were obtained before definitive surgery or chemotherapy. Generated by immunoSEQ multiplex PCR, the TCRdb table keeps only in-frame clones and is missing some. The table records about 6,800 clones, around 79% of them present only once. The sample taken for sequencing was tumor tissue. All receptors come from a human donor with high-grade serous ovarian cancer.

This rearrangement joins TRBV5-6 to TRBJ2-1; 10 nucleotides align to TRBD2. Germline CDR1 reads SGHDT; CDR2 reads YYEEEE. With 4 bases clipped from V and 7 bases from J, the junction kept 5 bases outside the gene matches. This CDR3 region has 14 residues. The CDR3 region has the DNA TGTGCCAGCAGCCAAACTAGCGGGATAAATGAGCAGTTCTTC. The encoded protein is CASSQTSGINEQFF.

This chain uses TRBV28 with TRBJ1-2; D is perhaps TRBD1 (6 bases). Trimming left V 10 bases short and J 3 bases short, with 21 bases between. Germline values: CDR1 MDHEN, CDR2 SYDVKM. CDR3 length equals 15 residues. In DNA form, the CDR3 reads TGTGCCACCCAACCTGAGGGCCAGGGGCACTATGGCTACACCTTC. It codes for CATQPEGQGHYGYTF.

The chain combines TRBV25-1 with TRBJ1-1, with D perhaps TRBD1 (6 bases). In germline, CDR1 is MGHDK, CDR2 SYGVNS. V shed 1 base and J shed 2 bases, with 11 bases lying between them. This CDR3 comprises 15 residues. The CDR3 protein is CASSELGGLNTEAFF. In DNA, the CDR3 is TGTGCCAGCAGTGAATTGGGGGGCCTTAACACTGAAGCTTTCTTT.

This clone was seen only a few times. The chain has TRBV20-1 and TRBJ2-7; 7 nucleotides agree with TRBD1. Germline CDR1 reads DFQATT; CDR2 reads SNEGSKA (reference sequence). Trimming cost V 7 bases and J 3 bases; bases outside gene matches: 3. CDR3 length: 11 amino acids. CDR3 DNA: TGCAGTGGCCACAGGGGCTACGAGCAGTACTTC. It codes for CSGHRGYEQYF.

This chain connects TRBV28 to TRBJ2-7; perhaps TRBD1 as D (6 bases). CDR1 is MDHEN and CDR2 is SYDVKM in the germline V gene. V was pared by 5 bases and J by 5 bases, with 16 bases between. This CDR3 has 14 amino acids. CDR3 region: CASSHRDGRDEQYF. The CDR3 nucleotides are TGTGCCAGCAGTCACAGGGATGGTAGGGACGAGCAGTACTTC.

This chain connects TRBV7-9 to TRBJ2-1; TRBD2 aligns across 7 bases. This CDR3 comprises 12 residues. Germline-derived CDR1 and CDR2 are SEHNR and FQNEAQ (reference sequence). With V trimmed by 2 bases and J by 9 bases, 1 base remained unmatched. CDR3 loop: CASSLWEGEQFF. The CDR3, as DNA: TGTGCCAGCAGCTTATGGGAGGGTGAGCAGTTCTTC.

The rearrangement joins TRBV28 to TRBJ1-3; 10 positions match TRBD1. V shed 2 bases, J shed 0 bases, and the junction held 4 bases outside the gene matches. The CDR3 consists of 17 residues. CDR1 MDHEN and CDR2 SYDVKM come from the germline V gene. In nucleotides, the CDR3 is TGTGCCAGCAGTTTACGCCGACAGGGGGCCTCTGGAAACACCATATATTTT. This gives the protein CASSLRRQGASGNTIYF. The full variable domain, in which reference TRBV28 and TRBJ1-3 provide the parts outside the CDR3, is DVKVTQSSRYLVKRTGEKVFLECVQDMDHENMFWYRQDPGLGLRLIYFSYDVKMKEKGDIPEGYSVSREKKERFSLILESASTNQTSMYLCASSLRRQGASGNTIYFGEGSWLTVV.

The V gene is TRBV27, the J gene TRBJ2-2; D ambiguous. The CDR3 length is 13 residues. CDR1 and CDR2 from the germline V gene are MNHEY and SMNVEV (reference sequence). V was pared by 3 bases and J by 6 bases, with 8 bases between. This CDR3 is CASSFTVAGELFF. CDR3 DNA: TGTGCCAGCAGTTTTACGGTTGCCGGGGAGCTGTTTTTT.

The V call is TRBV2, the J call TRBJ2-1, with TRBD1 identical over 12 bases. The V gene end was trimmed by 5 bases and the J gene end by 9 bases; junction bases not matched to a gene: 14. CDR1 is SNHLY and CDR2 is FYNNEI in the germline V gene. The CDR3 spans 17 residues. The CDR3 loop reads CASSFRRRDRGLGEQFF. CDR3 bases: TGTGCCAGCAGTTTCAGGCGGAGGGACAGGGGGCTTGGTGAGCAGTTCTTC.

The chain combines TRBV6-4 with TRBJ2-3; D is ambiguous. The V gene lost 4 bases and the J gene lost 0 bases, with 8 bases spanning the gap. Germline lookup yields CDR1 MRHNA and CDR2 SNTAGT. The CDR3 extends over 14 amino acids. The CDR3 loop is CASSAVPSTDTQYF. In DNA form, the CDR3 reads TGTGCCAGCAGTGCAGTACCTAGCACAGATACGCAGTATTTT.

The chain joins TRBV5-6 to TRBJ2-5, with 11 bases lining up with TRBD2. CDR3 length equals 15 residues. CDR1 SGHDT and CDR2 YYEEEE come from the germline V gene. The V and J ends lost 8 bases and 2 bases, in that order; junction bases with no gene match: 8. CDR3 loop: CASYPGLAAQETQYF. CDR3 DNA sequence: TGTGCCAGTTACCCGGGACTAGCGGCGCAAGAGACCCAGTACTTC.

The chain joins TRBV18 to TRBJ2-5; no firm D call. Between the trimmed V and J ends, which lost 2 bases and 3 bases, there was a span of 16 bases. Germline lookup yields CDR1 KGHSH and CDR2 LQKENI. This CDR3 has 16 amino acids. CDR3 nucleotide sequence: TGTGCCAGCTCACCAAGGGTCAGTGACCTTAAAGAGACCCAGTACTTC. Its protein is CASSPRVSDLKETQYF.

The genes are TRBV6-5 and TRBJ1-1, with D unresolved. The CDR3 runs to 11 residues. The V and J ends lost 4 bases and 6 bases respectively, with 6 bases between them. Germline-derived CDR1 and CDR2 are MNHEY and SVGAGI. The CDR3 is CASSSTSEAFF. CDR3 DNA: TGTGCCAGCAGTTCTACATCTGAAGCTTTCTTT.

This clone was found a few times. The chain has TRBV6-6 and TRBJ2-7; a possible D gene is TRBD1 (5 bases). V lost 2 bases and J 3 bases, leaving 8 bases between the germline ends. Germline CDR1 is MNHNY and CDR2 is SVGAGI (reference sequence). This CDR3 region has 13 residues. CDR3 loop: CASSYRGNYEQYF. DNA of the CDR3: TGTGCCAGCAGTTACAGGGGAAACTACGAGCAGTACTTC.

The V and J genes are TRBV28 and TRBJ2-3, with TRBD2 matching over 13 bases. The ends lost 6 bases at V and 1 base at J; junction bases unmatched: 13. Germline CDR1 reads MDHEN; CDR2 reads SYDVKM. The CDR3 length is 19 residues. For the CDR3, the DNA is TGTGCCAGCAGCGCCCTGCCGGGACTAGCGGGGTCACGCACAGATACGCAGTATTTT. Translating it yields CASSALPGLAGSRTDTQYF.

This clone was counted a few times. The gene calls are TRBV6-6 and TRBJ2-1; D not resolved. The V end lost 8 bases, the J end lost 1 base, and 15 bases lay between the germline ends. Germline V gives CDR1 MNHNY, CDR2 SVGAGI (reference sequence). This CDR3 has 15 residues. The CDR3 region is CASGIHKGSYNEQFF. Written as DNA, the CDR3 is TGTGCCAGCGGGATTCACAAGGGATCCTACAATGAGCAGTTCTTC.

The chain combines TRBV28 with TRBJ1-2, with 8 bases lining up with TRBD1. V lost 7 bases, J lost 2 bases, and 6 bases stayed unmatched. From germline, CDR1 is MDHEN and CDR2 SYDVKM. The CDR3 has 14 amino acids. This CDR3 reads CASTTYRGNYGYTF. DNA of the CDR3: TGTGCCAGCACCACTTACAGGGGGAACTATGGCTACACCTTC.

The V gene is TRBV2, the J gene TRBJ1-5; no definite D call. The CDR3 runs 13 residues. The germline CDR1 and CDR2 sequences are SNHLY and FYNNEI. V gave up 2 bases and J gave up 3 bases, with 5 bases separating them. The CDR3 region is CASSESVNQPQHF. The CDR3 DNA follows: TGTGCCAGCAGTGAATCAGTCAATCAGCCCCAGCATTTT.

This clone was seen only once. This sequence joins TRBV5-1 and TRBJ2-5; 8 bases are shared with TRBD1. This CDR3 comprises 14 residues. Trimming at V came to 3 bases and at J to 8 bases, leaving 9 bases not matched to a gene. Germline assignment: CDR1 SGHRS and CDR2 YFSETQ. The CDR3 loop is CASSSGQVPYTQYF. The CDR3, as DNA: TGCGCCAGCAGCTCGGGACAGGTTCCGTATACCCAGTACTTC.

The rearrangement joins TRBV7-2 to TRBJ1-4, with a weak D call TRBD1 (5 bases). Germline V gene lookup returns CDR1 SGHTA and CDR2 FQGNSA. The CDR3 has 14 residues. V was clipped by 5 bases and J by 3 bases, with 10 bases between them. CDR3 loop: CASSARGANEKLFF. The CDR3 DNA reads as TGTGCCAGCAGCGCGCGGGGGGCTAATGAAAAACTGTTTTTT. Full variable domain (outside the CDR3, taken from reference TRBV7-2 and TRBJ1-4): GAGVSQSPSNKVTEKGKDVELRCDPISGHTALYWYRQSLGQGLEFLIYFQGNSAPDKSGLPSDRFSAERTGGSVSTLTIQRTQQEDSAVYLCASSARGANEKLFFGSGTQLSVL.

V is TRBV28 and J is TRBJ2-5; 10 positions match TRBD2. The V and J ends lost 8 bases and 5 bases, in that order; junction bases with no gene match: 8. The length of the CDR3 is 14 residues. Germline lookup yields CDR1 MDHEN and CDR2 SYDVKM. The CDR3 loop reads CASGIAGGWETQYF. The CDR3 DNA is TGTGCCAGCGGGATAGCGGGAGGTTGGGAGACCCAGTACTTC.

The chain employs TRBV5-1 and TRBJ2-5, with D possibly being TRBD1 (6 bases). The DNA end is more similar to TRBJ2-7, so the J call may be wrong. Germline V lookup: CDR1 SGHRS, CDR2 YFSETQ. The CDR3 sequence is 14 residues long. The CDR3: CASSLNRVSYEQYF. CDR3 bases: TGCGCCAGCAGCTTGAACAGGGTCTCCTACGAGCAGTACTTC.

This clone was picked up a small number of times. The CDR3 protein is CASSLWTSGGDTQYF. The CDR3 DNA reads TGTGCCAGCAGCTTATGGACTAGCGGGGGGGATACGCAGTATTTT. The chain couples TRBV7-3 to TRBJ2-3; TRBD2 aligns across 14 bases. This CDR3 is 15 amino acids long. In germline, CDR1 is SGHTA, CDR2 FQGTGA. V shed 2 bases, J shed 6 bases, and the junction held 1 base outside the gene matches.

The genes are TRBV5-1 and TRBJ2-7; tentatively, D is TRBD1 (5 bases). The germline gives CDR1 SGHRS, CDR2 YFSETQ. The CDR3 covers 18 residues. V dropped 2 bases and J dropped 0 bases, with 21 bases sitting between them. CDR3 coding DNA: TGCGCCAGCAGCTTCGCCCGCCCAAGGACACCCATCTCCTACGAGCAGTACTTC. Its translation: CASSFARPRTPISYEQYF.

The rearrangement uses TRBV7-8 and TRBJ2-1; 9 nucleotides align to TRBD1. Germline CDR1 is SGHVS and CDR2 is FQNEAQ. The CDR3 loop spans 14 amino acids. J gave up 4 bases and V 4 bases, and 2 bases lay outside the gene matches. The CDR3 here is CASSSQGAYNEQFF. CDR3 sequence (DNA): TGTGCCAGCAGCTCACAGGGGGCGTACAATGAGCAGTTCTTC.

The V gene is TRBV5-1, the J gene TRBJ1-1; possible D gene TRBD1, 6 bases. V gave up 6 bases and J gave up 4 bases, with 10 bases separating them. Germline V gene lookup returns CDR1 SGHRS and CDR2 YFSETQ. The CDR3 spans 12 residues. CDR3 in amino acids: CASKQGGTEAFF. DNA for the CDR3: TGCGCCAGCAAACAGGGAGGCACTGAAGCTTTCTTT. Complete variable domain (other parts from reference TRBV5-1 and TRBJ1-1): KAGVTQTPRYLIKTRGQQVTLSCSPISGHRSVSWYQQTPGQGLQFLFEYFSETQRNKGNFPGRFSGRQFSNSRSEMNVSTLELGDSALYLCASKQGGTEAFFGQGTRLTVV.

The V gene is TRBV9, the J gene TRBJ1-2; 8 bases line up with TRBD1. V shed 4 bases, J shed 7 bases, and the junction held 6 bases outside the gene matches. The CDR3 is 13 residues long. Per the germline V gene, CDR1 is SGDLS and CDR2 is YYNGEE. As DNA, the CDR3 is TGTGCCAGCAGCTCGGACAGGGCTAGTGGCTACACCTTC. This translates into CASSSDRASGYTF. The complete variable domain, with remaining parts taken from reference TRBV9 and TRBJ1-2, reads DSGVTQTPKHLITATGQRVTLRCSPRSGDLSVYWYQQSLDQGLQFLIQYYNGEERAKGNILERFSAQQFPDLHSELNLSSLELGDSALYFCASSSDRASGYTFGSGTRLTVV.

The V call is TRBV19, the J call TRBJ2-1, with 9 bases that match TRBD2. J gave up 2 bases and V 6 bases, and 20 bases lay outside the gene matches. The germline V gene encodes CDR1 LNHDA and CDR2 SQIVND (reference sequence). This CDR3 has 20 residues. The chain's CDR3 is CASSARIAGVRGPPYNEQFF. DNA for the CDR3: TGTGCCAGTAGCGCTCGGATAGCGGGAGTCCGAGGACCCCCCTACAATGAGCAGTTCTTC.

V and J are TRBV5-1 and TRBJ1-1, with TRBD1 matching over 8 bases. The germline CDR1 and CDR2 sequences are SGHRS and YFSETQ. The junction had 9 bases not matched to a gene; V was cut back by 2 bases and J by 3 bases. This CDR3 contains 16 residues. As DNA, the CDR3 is TGCGCCAGCAGCTTCGGACAGGGTGTTGGCGACACTGAAGCTTTCTTT. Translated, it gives CASSFGQGVGDTEAFF.

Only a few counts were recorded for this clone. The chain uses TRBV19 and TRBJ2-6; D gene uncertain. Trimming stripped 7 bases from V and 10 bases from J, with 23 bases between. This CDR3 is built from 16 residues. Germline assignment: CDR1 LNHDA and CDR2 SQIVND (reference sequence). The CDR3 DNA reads TGTGCCAGTACTCCGCGGTTTTCCGCTCCGCCTAACGTCCTGACTTTC. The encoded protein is CASTPRFSAPPNVLTF.